Below are 7 T cell receptor beta chains sequenced from a single sample in a study of cytomegalovirus exposure and HLA in healthy donors. Amplification used 60 Vbeta primers and 13 Jbeta primers. The method was immunoSEQ multiplex PCR; TCRdb's version includes in-frame clones alone and lacks a portion of them. The data contain about 95,000 clones, 75% to 85% of them seen just once; the ten biggest clones take up 4.5% to 5%. The source material was PBMCs. The receptors here all came from a woman aged 40 to 50 in good health and CMV-seronegative.

The chain joins TRBV7-9 to TRBJ1-3, with a tentative D call TRBD1 (5 bases). The ends were cut back, 5 bases at V and 0 bases at J, with 11 bases in the middle. Germline V gene sequence: CDR1 SEHNR, CDR2 FQNEAQ (reference sequence). CDR3 size: 15 residues. As DNA, the CDR3 is TGTGCCAGCAGCCCGGACACAAACTCTGGAAACACCATATATTTT. Translation gives CASSPDTNSGNTIYF.

This clone is labeled as medium-sized. The chain joins TRBV6-1 to TRBJ1-4; TRBD1 aligns across 8 bases. This CDR3 has 13 residues. Germline-derived CDR1 and CDR2 are MNHNS and SASEGT. V lost 11 bases to trimming and J lost 7 bases; unmatched junction nucleotides: 9. The CDR3 nucleotides are TGTGCCGGGACGGACAGGGTGGGTGAAAAACTGTTTTTT. Its protein product is CAGTDRVGEKLFF.

The chain couples TRBV4-3 to TRBJ2-1, with D tentatively TRBD2 (5 bases). The CDR3 is 14 amino acids. The germline V gene has CDR1 LGHNA and CDR2 YSLEER. Trimming cost V 1 base and J 10 bases, with 14 bases left between them. As DNA, the CDR3 is TGCGCCAGCAGCCAAGCAACTAGTTTCGGGGAGCAGTTCTTC. This sequence encodes CASSQATSFGEQFF.

Points on this clone: At one end, the junction sequence differs from germline, possibly due to a read error. CDR3 loop: CASSSSNSPLHF. CDR3 coding DNA: TGTGCCAGCAGTTCCTCTAATTCACCCCTCCACTTT. The chain joins TRBV7-9 to TRBJ1-6; the D is unclear. From germline, CDR1 is SEHNR and CDR2 FQNEAQ (reference sequence). The CDR3 is 12 amino acids.

The V gene is TRBV4-1, the J gene TRBJ2-1, with 11 bases fitting TRBD2. The CDR3 contains 15 residues. Unmatched junction bases numbered 6, after V lost 4 bases and J lost 7 bases. The germline V gene encodes CDR1 MGHRA and CDR2 YSYEKL. The CDR3 is CASSPLAGVRNEQFF. Here the CDR3 DNA reads TGCGCCAGCAGCCCACTAGCGGGGGTGAGGAATGAGCAGTTCTTC.

This chain links TRBV23-1 with TRBJ1-2; TRBD1 matches at 9 bases. TRBV23-1 is recorded as an ORF, its role being uncertain. With V trimmed by 3 bases and J by 1 base, 3 bases remained unmatched. The CDR3 totals 15 residues. This CDR3 is CASSHPDRGNYGYTF. CDR3 sequence (DNA): TGCGCCAGCAGTCATCCGGACAGGGGTAACTATGGCTACACCTTC.

This rearrangement joins TRBV13 to TRBJ2-3, with a possible D match to TRBD1 (6 bases). This CDR3 has 17 residues. Trimming stripped 1 base from V and 7 bases from J, with 21 bases between. Per the germline V gene, CDR1 is PRHDT and CDR2 is FYEKMQ (reference sequence). The CDR3 region has the DNA TGTGCCAGCAGCTTAGTGGGGGTGGGAGACAGGTCCAATACGCAGTATTTT. Translation: CASSLVGVGDRSNTQYF.